This TCR beta chain was sequenced during a study of shared clonotypes between healthy human individuals. Study summary: Aged 18 to 49, the donors were a couple of women and a few men.

As concerns this clone: The antigen is unknown.

Overall study findings and caveats: A small donor pool kept down the genetic and exposure-history diversity that was represented. An anticipated effect of sequencing depth on clonotype sharing among donors was recognized. When naive CD4 clonotypes were compared across several donors, roughly 4.9% were shared.

Germline CDR1 reads MNHNS; CDR2 reads SASEGT. Trimming took 3 bases from V and 0 from J, leaving 9 bases between them. There are 15 residues in the CDR3. Clones were read by immunoSEQ multiplex PCR, and TCRdb kept only the in-frame ones, dropping some. Of 400,000 or so clones listed, roughly 96% are singletons. The material sequenced was memory CD8+ T cells sorted from blood. Subset indicated: CD45RO+ cells pooled with CCR7-negative TemRA cells. V gene TRBV6-1 combines with J gene TRBJ1-3; D is uncertain. The sequence came from a man aged 25-45 years in good health. The CDR3 is CASSDLSSSGNTIYF. The CDR3 DNA reads TGTGCCAGCAGTGATCTCAGTTCCTCTGGAAACACCATATATTTT.